This TCR beta chain was identified in a study of T cells of healthy individuals. The CDR3 is 13 amino acids. Germline lookup yields CDR1 SEHNR and CDR2 FQNEAQ (reference sequence). Trimming cost V 3 bases and J 5 bases; bases outside gene matches: 4. MiXCR was run by TCRdb on the 5' RACE reads, yielding one entry per CDR3 protein. The data contain about 96,000 distinct CDR3 sequences, 17% of them seen just once; the ten biggest clones take up under 7.5%. This clonotype was sampled from a human donor in good health. The rearrangement joins TRBV7-9 to TRBJ2-7; 7 bases line up with TRBD1. CDR3 bases: TGTGCCAGCAGCTTCGCCGGGACAGACGAGCAGTACTTC. This sequence encodes CASSFAGTDEQYF.